The sample holds a few counts of the clone carrying this TCR beta chain. Its antigen is not known. The V end lost 11 bases, the J end lost 4 bases, and 13 bases lay between the germline ends. The CDR3 covers 12 residues. TCRdb re-derived calls from the reads in MiXCR, one entry per CDR3 protein. Among approximately 100,000 distinct CDR3 sequences listed, roughly 39% were seen once. The data were taken from a study of T cell repertoires in cytomegalovirus infection. Background on the study: From public TCR beta signatures came an indication of both CMV infection and matching HLA type.

This TCR derives from a human donor in good health (CMV status not recorded). Some clones in this sample may be carry-over from other donors' samples. This sample comprised CD8+ T cells from cultured PBMCs, obtained from culture after CMV antigen stimulation. The chain employs TRBV12-3 or TRBV12-4 and TRBJ2-3; D ambiguous. CDR3 nucleotides: TGTGCCTCAACGGGTATCGCAGATACGCAGTATTTT. It translates to CASTGIADTQYF.